These T cell receptor beta chains were read from a single sample in a study of CD8 T cells in Susac syndrome. TCRdb reprocessed the immunoSEQ multiplex PCR reads with MiXCR, giving one entry per CDR3 protein. Of a few hundred thousand distinct CDR3 sequences in the sample, 95% were seen once. The specimen was CD4+ T cells from PBMCs. These receptors were obtained from a human donor with multiple sclerosis. The CDR3 runs from the conserved cysteine through the conserved F or W. D genes are given only for firm matches.

j_call v_call d_call cdr3_aa
TRBJ2-7 TRBV7-9 TRBD1 CASTLRTGPEQYF
TRBJ2-3 TRBV7-2 . CASSHSGADTQYF
TRBJ2-2 TRBV23-1 TRBD2 CASSPPLAGGPGELFF
TRBJ2-7 TRBV3-1 TRBD2 CASSHLAGSLYEQYF
TRBJ2-3 TRBV2 TRBD2 CASWTSGISTDTQYF
TRBJ2-3 TRBV7-2 . CASSGQGGSTDTQYF
TRBJ2-7 TRBV28 . CASSPSRGGGYYEQYF
TRBJ2-4 TRBV29-1 . CSGRTTPDIQYF
TRBJ2-1 TRBV29-1 . CSGGLGPNTMDRNEQFF
TRBJ1-1 TRBV30 . CASRRVRATEAFF
TRBJ2-1 TRBV2 TRBD1 CASRTGTGPNNEQFF
TRBJ1-6 TRBV3-1 TRBD1 CASGTGQGRDSPLHF
TRBJ1-1 TRBV4-1 TRBD1 CASSGGQGVGNTEAFF
TRBJ2-7 TRBV9 . CASSPDDQYEQYF
TRBJ1-2 TRBV30 TRBD1 CAWSRDRVNYGYTF
TRBJ2-1 TRBV7-3 TRBD1 CASSLFRGPYNEQFF
TRBJ2-3 TRBV10-3 . CAISVGAGDTQYF
TRBJ2-1 TRBV3-1 . CASSQDTGLWNEQFF
TRBJ2-5 TRBV30 . CAWNARQETQYF
TRBJ2-1 TRBV5-1 . CASSLPESYNEQFF
TRBJ2-2 TRBV20-1 . CSARDGGASPSGELFF
TRBJ2-1 TRBV29-1 . CSVEFSAGWFF
TRBJ1-4 TRBV20-1 . CSARGKGNEKLFF
TRBJ2-5 TRBV29-1 TRBD1 CSVDKQGGQGETQYF
TRBJ2-1 TRBV29-1 TRBD1 CSVETGLSYNEQFF
TRBJ2-1 TRBV28 . CASSFGDEQFF
TRBJ2-1 TRBV5-6 TRBD2 CASSLMGEGEQFF
TRBJ2-6 TRBV3-1 . CASTRGAPSGANVLTF
TRBJ2-5 TRBV29-1 . CSGYQETQYF
TRBJ2-5 TRBV6-1 . CASSAQILSETQYF
TRBJ1-1 TRBV14 . CASSQDFRGSEAFF
TRBJ2-7 TRBV2 . CASSLILAAYEQYF
TRBJ2-1 TRBV5-1 TRBD1 CASSWVGQGSSYNEQFF
TRBJ2-4 TRBV29-1 TRBD1 CSVLDRGKKNIQYF
TRBJ2-6 TRBV30 . CAWRDPSRGSAGANVLTF
TRBJ2-7 TRBV30 TRBD2 CAWSPISGRSAEQYF
TRBJ2-3 TRBV9 . CASSVVSGTDTQYF
TRBJ2-7 TRBV27 TRBD2 CASSLGLAGVGYEQYF
TRBJ2-7 TRBV29-1 . CSVLTTLYEQYF
TRBJ2-3 TRBV29-1 TRBD2 CSGGLAGVTDTQYF
TRBJ1-5 TRBV20-1 . CSASRGRQPQHF
TRBJ1-2 TRBV9 TRBD1 CASSDRDRDHYGYTF
TRBJ1-5 TRBV23-1 . CASSHTTGPQHF
TRBJ2-5 TRBV20-1 TRBD2 CSANGLAGETQYF
TRBJ1-3 TRBV3-1 . CASSQGTLGNTIYF
TRBJ2-1 TRBV20-1 . CSPHGDVYNEQFF
TRBJ2-7 TRBV5-4 . CASSLAREQYF